The 30 T cell receptor beta chains below come from one sample, sequenced in a study of post-analysis software for immune sequencing data. Overall study findings and caveats: There were roughly 5 TRBV segments more frequent in patients than controls, and TRBV5-6, TRBV5-1 and TRBV20-1 were among them.

Unique molecular identifiers were present in the TCR beta cDNA libraries. TCRdb re-analysed the PCR reads in MiXCR, keeping a single row per CDR3 protein. The sample has about 770,000 distinct CDR3 sequences, around 46% seen once; the top ten hold roughly 4.4%. These receptors' targets are unknown. Material for sequencing was blood. These receptors all stem from a girl aged 10 to 17 with multiple sclerosis.

V usage is TRBV18 and J usage is TRBJ2-5; D call uncertain. Germline V lookup: CDR1 KGHSH, CDR2 LQKENI. The V end was cut by 3 bases, the J end by 5 bases, with 7 bases between. This CDR3 is built from 12 residues. CDR3 nucleotides: TGTGCCAGCTCACCCAAACGGGAGACCCAGTACTTC. Protein sequence: CASSPKRETQYF.

The chain links TRBV3-1 to TRBJ1-4; D unclear. Per germline, CDR1 LGHDT and CDR2 YNNKEL (reference sequence). V lost 1 base to trimming and J lost 7 bases, with 10 bases between them. The CDR3 length is 14 residues. The CDR3 sequence is CASSQGGVGEKLFF. The CDR3 DNA reads TGTGCCAGCAGCCAAGGGGGAGTTGGTGAAAAACTGTTTTTT.

This clonotype has a handful of counts. The chain couples TRBV12-3 or TRBV12-4 to TRBJ1-4; the D is unclear. The CDR3 runs to 12 residues. V was cut by 0 bases and J by 8 bases, with 4 bases left in between. The CDR3 loop is CASSLADEKLFF. The CDR3 DNA is TGTGCCAGCAGTTTAGCGGACGAAAAACTGTTTTTT.

Only a few counts were recorded for this clonotype. The V call is TRBV7-6, the J call TRBJ2-5, with TRBD1 identical over 7 bases. The trim removed 2 bases at V and 4 bases at J, leaving 7 bases unmatched. The V gene's germline CDR1 is SGHVS and CDR2 FNYEAQ. The CDR3 is made up of 15 amino acids. The CDR3 sequence is CASSLKGAEVETQYF. The DNA of the CDR3 is TGTGCCAGCAGCTTAAAGGGGGCGGAGGTAGAGACCCAGTACTTC.

The rearrangement joins TRBV20-1 to TRBJ1-1; D remains ambiguous. The CDR3 is made up of 14 amino acids. V was clipped by 1 base and J by 5 bases, with 14 bases between them. Germline values: CDR1 DFQATT, CDR2 SNEGSKA (reference sequence). The CDR3 region has the DNA TGCAGTGCTAGAGTGGGCAGCTTAGAGACTGAAGCTTTCTTT. Translating it yields CSARVGSLETEAFF.

This chain joins TRBV6-4 and TRBJ1-2; 7 nucleotides match TRBD1. Germline CDR1 and CDR2: MRHNA and SNTAGT. The CDR3 consists of 14 residues. Trimming at V came to 6 bases and at J to 5 bases, leaving 9 bases not matched to a gene. CDR3 loop: CASRSDRSSYGYTF. CDR3 bases: TGTGCCAGCAGATCGGACAGGTCCTCTTATGGCTACACCTTC.

V is TRBV12-3 or TRBV12-4 and J is TRBJ2-3; D is ambiguous. Deletions cut 3 bases from V and 2 bases from J, with 6 bases between. The CDR3 consists of 13 residues. CDR3 nucleotide sequence: TGTGCCAGCAGTTTCAGAGACACAGATACGCAGTATTTT. Its protein is CASSFRDTDTQYF.

The rearrangement links TRBV6-5 to TRBJ2-3; tentatively, D is TRBD2 (5 bases). V was pared by 0 bases and J by 5 bases, with 15 bases between. CDR3 size: 16 residues. Germline CDR1 reads MNHEY; CDR2 reads SVGAGI. CDR3 region: CASSYSILQRVDTQYF. The CDR3 coding sequence is TGTGCCAGCAGTTACTCGATTTTGCAGAGGGTAGATACGCAGTATTTT.

J is TRBJ2-1 and V is TRBV29-1, with 9 bases that match TRBD2. Germline trimming cut 3 bases from V and 9 bases from J; bases unmatched to any gene: 9. The CDR3 sequence is 14 residues long. Per the germline V gene, CDR1 is SQVTM and CDR2 is ANQGSEA. CDR3 in amino acids: CSVDRGARGGEQFF. The CDR3 DNA sequence: TGCAGCGTTGATAGGGGGGCGCGGGGGGGTGAGCAGTTCTTC.

This clonotype was seen only a few times. V usage is TRBV20-1 and J usage is TRBJ1-1, with D possibly matching TRBD1 (6 bases). Trimming left V 5 bases short and J 0 bases short, with 10 bases between. This CDR3 comprises 13 residues. The germline V gene has CDR1 DFQATT and CDR2 SNEGSKA (reference sequence). The CDR3 region has the DNA TGCAGTGCTGGGGGGCCCTTGAACACTGAAGCTTTCTTT. It encodes CSAGGPLNTEAFF.

The chain combines TRBV7-9 with TRBJ1-2, with a tentative D call TRBD1 (5 bases). The CDR3 extends over 14 amino acids. V was trimmed by 5 bases and J by 6 bases, leaving 16 bases between them. Germline assignment: CDR1 SEHNR and CDR2 FQNEAQ (reference sequence). The CDR3 loop is CASSTPGTVDGYTF. CDR3 bases: TGTGCCAGCAGCACACCCGGGACTGTGGATGGCTACACCTTC. The full variable domain, rest sourced from reference TRBV7-9 and TRBJ1-2, is DTGVSQNPRHKITKRGQNVTFRCDPISEHNRLYWYRQTLGQGPEFLTYFQNEAQLEKSRLLSDRFSAERPKGSFSTLEIQRTEQGDSAMYLCASSTPGTVDGYTFGSGTRLTVV.

The V call is TRBV5-1, the J call TRBJ2-3; 9 bases align to TRBD2. This CDR3 has 15 residues. Looked up from germline, CDR1 is SGHRS and CDR2 is YFSETQ. Losses at the gene ends were 4 bases for V and 6 bases for J; bases not matched to a gene: 9. The CDR3: CASSPGLAEVDTQYF. In nucleotides, the CDR3 is TGCGCCAGCAGCCCGGGACTAGCTGAGGTGGATACGCAGTATTTT.

Of note for this clonotype: Just one base apart from a much larger clone, this may be a read error. Without the conserved terminal phenylalanine or tryptophan, this CDR3 likely stems from a read error. The genes are TRBV28 and TRBJ2-4; the D call may be TRBD1 or TRBD2 (5 bases each). Gene TRBJ2-7 matches the end of the DNA better, so the J call may be wrong. This CDR3 is built from 14 residues. Germline V lookup: CDR1 MDHEN, CDR2 SYDVKM. In DNA form, the CDR3 reads TGTGCCAGCAGTTTTGGGGGTAATCGGTACGAGCAGTACTGC. This translates into CASSFGGNRYEQYC.

CDR3 DNA sequence: TGTGCCAGCAGCTTAGATCTCGGGACAGGGTGGAACGAGCAGTACTTC. Protein product: CASSLDLGTGWNEQYF. V and J are TRBV11-3 and TRBJ2-7; the match to TRBD1 covers 9 bases. With V trimmed by 0 bases and J by 5 bases, 8 bases remained unmatched. The CDR3 covers 16 residues. Germline V gene lookup returns CDR1 SGHNT and CDR2 YENEEA.

This chain uses TRBV5-1 with TRBJ2-7, with D maybe TRBD2 (6 bases). V dropped 1 base and J dropped 1 base, with 9 bases sitting between them. The CDR3 has 14 residues. Germline V gives CDR1 SGHRS, CDR2 YFSETQ. The CDR3 reads CASSLLAKSYEQYF. CDR3 nucleotide sequence: TGCGCCAGCAGCTTGCTAGCGAAATCCTACGAGCAGTACTTC.

This clonotype was recorded once. This chain connects TRBV2 to TRBJ2-1, with TRBD1 identical over 8 bases. The DNA end lines up better with TRBJ2-7; the J call may be wrong. CDR1 is SNHLY, CDR2 FYNNEI, per germline. The CDR3 runs to 12 residues. The CDR3 coding sequence is TGTGCCAGCAGTGACACAGGGGGCGAGCAGTACTTC. This codes for CASSDTGGEQYF.

This chain links TRBV28 with TRBJ1-5, with a weak D call TRBD1 (5 bases). This CDR3 has 16 amino acids. Looked up from germline, CDR1 is MDHEN and CDR2 is SYDVKM. Trimming cost V 3 bases and J 2 bases, with 14 bases left between them. The DNA for the CDR3 is TGTGCCAGCAGTTTGGGTCAGGGAAACGGCAATCAGCCCCAGCATTTT. Translating it yields CASSLGQGNGNQPQHF.

The V call is TRBV29-1, the J call TRBJ2-1, with D uncertain. CDR1 SQVTM and CDR2 ANQGSEA come from the germline V gene. Trimming shortened V by 5 bases and J by 10 bases, and 27 bases separated the two germline ends. This CDR3 contains 16 residues. The CDR3 protein is CSVSGNKGPFQEEQFF. The DNA of the CDR3 is TGCAGCGTTTCAGGAAATAAAGGACCCTTTCAAGAGGAGCAGTTCTTC.

The V call is TRBV29-1, the J call TRBJ2-5; possibly TRBD2 for D (6 bases). Trimming removed 7 bases from V and 11 bases from J, with 14 bases in between. The CDR3 spans 10 residues. Germline V gene sequence: CDR1 SQVTM, CDR2 ANQGSEA. CDR3 in amino acids: CSAGGNEQYF. The CDR3, as DNA: TGCAGCGCTGGAGGGAATGAGCAGTACTTC.

This chain joins TRBV4-3 and TRBJ1-1; 7 nucleotides align to TRBD1. V shed 1 base, J shed 4 bases, and the junction held 9 bases outside the gene matches. The germline V gene encodes CDR1 LGHNA and CDR2 YSLEER. The CDR3 sequence is 16 residues long. The CDR3 region has the DNA TGCGCCAGCAGCCAAGCGGGGGGACAGTATTCCACTGAAGCTTTCTTT. It encodes CASSQAGGQYSTEAFF.

V gene TRBV15 combines with J gene TRBJ1-2, with D tentatively TRBD1 (5 bases). The V gene's germline CDR1 is LNHNV and CDR2 YYDKDF (reference sequence). This CDR3 contains 16 residues. The germline V and J ends were trimmed by 0 bases and 4 bases, with 15 bases remaining between them. CDR3 DNA: TGTGCCACCAGCAGAGATTACCTGGGGGGTGGCTATGGCTACACCTTC. Protein sequence: CATSRDYLGGGYGYTF.

This chain uses TRBV13 with TRBJ2-5, with TRBD1 matching 9 bases. V gave up 2 bases and J gave up 3 bases; unmatched junction bases: 4. The germline V gene has CDR1 PRHDT and CDR2 FYEKMQ (reference sequence). CDR3 length: 15 amino acids. The CDR3 region has the DNA TGTGCCAGCAGCTTACGTGGACAGGGGAAAGAGACCCAGTACTTC. Amino acids: CASSLRGQGKETQYF.

The count of this clonotype is one. Since a much larger clone is just one base distant, this may be a read error. The V gene is TRBV10-3, the J gene TRBJ2-7; D remains ambiguous. This CDR3 has 12 residues. In germline, CDR1 is ENHRY, CDR2 SYGVKD. V lost 0 bases and J lost 6, with 6 bases in between. CDR3 sequence (DNA): TGTGCCATCAGTGAGTCCTCGGCCGAGCAGTACTTC. Its translation is CAISESSAEQYF.

This clonotype was detected many times. The chain joins TRBV29-1 to TRBJ2-6; no definite D call. The germline gives CDR1 SQVTM, CDR2 ANQGSEA. This CDR3 has 14 amino acids. V was trimmed by 5 bases and J by 2 bases, leaving 10 bases between them. The CDR3 DNA reads as TGCAGCGTTTATGGCGCGGCTGGGGCCAACGTCCTGACTTTC. Translation gives CSVYGAAGANVLTF. Full variable domain (remainder filled in from reference TRBV29-1 and TRBJ2-6): SAVISQKPSRDICQRGTSLTIQCQVDSQVTMMFWYRQQPGQSLTLIATANQGSEATYESGFVIDKFPISRPNLTFSTLTVSNMSPEDSSIYLCSVYGAAGANVLTFGAGSRLTVL.

Only a few counts were recorded for this clonotype. V and J are TRBV29-1 and TRBJ2-5; TRBD1 matches at 10 bases. CDR1 is SQVTM, CDR2 ANQGSEA, per germline. CDR3 length equals 12 residues. With 8 bases clipped from V and 4 bases from J, the junction kept 4 bases outside the gene matches. The CDR3 bases are TGCAGCACCCGACAGGGGGCAGAGACCCAGTACTTC. Residues: CSTRQGAETQYF.

The rearrangement links TRBV11-2 to TRBJ2-6, with TRBD1 matching 7 bases. This CDR3 has 17 amino acids. CDR1 and CDR2 from the germline V gene are SGHAT and FQNNGV. V dropped 5 bases and J dropped 0; count of bases not matched to a gene: 7. CDR3: CASSPRDRTSGANVLTF. DNA of the CDR3: TGTGCCAGCAGCCCCCGGGACAGAACCTCTGGGGCCAACGTCCTGACTTTC. Variable domain in full (rest from reference TRBV11-2 and TRBJ2-6): EAGVAQSPRYKIIEKRQSVAFWCNPISGHATLYWYQQILGQGPKLLIQFQNNGVVDDSQLPKDRFSAERLKGVDSTLKIQPAKLEDSAVYLCASSPRDRTSGANVLTFGAGSRLTVL.

The genes are TRBV12-3 or TRBV12-4 and TRBJ2-5; the D is unclear. Trimming left V 1 base short and J 7 bases short, with 13 bases between. This CDR3 region has 14 residues. Here the CDR3 DNA reads TGTGCCAGCAGTTTAGGAACGGCTGATGCGACCCAGTACTTC. This gives the protein CASSLGTADATQYF.

The chain is built from TRBV20-1 and TRBJ2-1, with D uncertain. V lost 5 bases and J 5 bases, leaving 13 bases between the germline ends. CDR3 length: 13 residues. Germline CDR1 reads DFQATT; CDR2 reads SNEGSKA (reference sequence). CDR3 coding DNA: TGCAGTGCTTCGGACGGCCAGGACAATGAGCAGTTCTTC. This translates into CSASDGQDNEQFF.

The chain has TRBV20-1 and TRBJ2-6; 7 nucleotides agree with TRBD1. CDR1 is DFQATT, CDR2 SNEGSKA, per germline (reference sequence). The CDR3 extends over 16 amino acids. Trimming removed 3 bases from V and 0 bases from J; junction bases left unmatched: 5. DNA for the CDR3: TGCAGTGCTAGTGGACAGGCGAGCTCTGGGGCCAACGTCCTGACTTTC. This gives the protein CSASGQASSGANVLTF.

The chain carries TRBV13 and TRBJ2-1; D is unresolved. Germline V gene lookup returns CDR1 PRHDT and CDR2 FYEKMQ (reference sequence). The CDR3 contains 13 residues. V lost 4 bases, J lost 10 bases, and 14 bases lay in between. The CDR3 loop reads CASSCQPLNEQFF. The CDR3 DNA reads TGTGCCAGCAGCTGTCAGCCCCTCAACGAGCAGTTCTTC.